The 21 T cell receptor beta chains below all came from one sample that was sequenced in a study of T cells in narcolepsy. Produced via immunoSEQ multiplex PCR; TCRdb's table is partial and in-frame only. The sample lists 35,000 or so clones; around 85% were seen once. Sequencing was performed on CD45RA- memory CD4+ T cells from PBMCs. The receptors were gathered from a human donor with narcolepsy.

This clone was observed a single time. The gene calls are TRBV7-9 and TRBJ2-3; D call uncertain. Germline CDR1 SEHNR, CDR2 FQNEAQ (reference sequence). With 2 bases removed from V and 0 bases from J, the gap between germline ends came to 6 bases. The CDR3 covers 14 residues. CDR3 coding DNA: TGTGCCAGCAGCTTAACAGCGAGCACAGATACGCAGTATTTT. It codes for CASSLTASTDTQYF. Complete variable domain (other parts from reference TRBV7-9 and TRBJ2-3): DTGVSQNPRHKITKRGQNVTFRCDPISEHNRLYWYRQTLGQGPEFLTYFQNEAQLEKSRLLSDRFSAERPKGSFSTLEIQRTEQGDSAMYLCASSLTASTDTQYFGPGTRLTVL.

V is TRBV5-4 and J is TRBJ1-2; 9 nucleotides match TRBD1. The CDR3 contains 14 residues. V was clipped by 1 base and J by 8 bases; unmatched bases: 6. CDR1 is SGHNT, CDR2 YYREEE, per germline (reference sequence). CDR3 sequence reads: CASSLQGDRDGYTF. The CDR3 DNA follows: TGTGCCAGCAGCTTGCAAGGGGACAGGGACGGCTACACCTTC.

The rearrangement uses TRBV30 and TRBJ1-1; D unclear. Trimming left V 6 bases short and J 10 bases short, with 15 bases between. The germline V gene encodes CDR1 GTSNPN and CDR2 SVGIG (reference sequence). The CDR3 has 11 residues. The CDR3 nucleotides are TGTGCCTGCCGACCCTCCTGGGGAGCTTTCTTT. It yields the protein CACRPSWGAFF.

The rearrangement links TRBV5-6 to TRBJ1-2; D is perhaps TRBD1 (5 bases). Trimming took off 2 bases at V and 2 bases at J, with 13 bases between the two ends. CDR1 SGHDT and CDR2 YYEEEE come from the germline V gene. This CDR3 contains 15 residues. The DNA of the CDR3 is TGTGCCAGCAGCTTAGTTCAGGCAGGGAACTATGGCTACACCTTC. It specifies CASSLVQAGNYGYTF. Combining the CDR3 with reference TRBV5-6 and TRBJ1-2 gives the whole variable domain DAGVTQSPTHLIKTRGQQVTLRCSPKSGHDTVSWYQQALGQGPQFIFQYYEEEERQRGNFPDRFSGHQFPNYSSELNVNALLLGDSALYLCASSLVQAGNYGYTFGSGTRLTVV.

The genes are TRBV4-2 and TRBJ1-2; possible D gene TRBD1, 6 bases. Germline assignment: CDR1 LGHNA and CDR2 YNFKEQ. V was cut by 4 bases and J by 1 base, with 10 bases left in between. The CDR3 runs to 14 residues. The CDR3 region has the DNA TGTGCCAGCAGCCCCGGGGGCTTTAACTATGGCTACACCTTC. Residues: CASSPGGFNYGYTF.

The rearrangement links TRBV7-3 to TRBJ1-1; D is possibly TRBD1 (5 bases). Germline V gene lookup returns CDR1 SGHTA and CDR2 FQGTGA. V was cut by 5 bases and J by 7 bases, with 14 bases left in between. This CDR3 comprises 13 residues. The DNA of the CDR3 is TGTGCCAGCAGCACCCAATCGGGGGATGAAGCTTTCTTT. It encodes CASSTQSGDEAFF.

This clone was observed a handful of times. This chain connects TRBV14 to TRBJ1-1; possibly TRBD1 for D (6 bases). The CDR3 is made up of 13 amino acids. Germline-derived CDR1 and CDR2 are SGHDN and FVKESK. Trimming shortened V by 3 bases and J by 4 bases, and 9 bases separated the two germline ends. CDR3 bases: TGTGCCAGCAGCCACGGCAGGGGCACTGAAGCTTTCTTT. Encoded protein: CASSHGRGTEAFF.

This chain connects TRBV6-5 to TRBJ1-2; D is undetermined. V was clipped by 2 bases and J by 8 bases, with 12 bases between them. CDR1 and CDR2 from the germline V gene are MNHEY and SVGAGI. The CDR3 length is 13 residues. The CDR3: CASSYPGSGGYTF. Written as DNA, the CDR3 is TGTGCCAGCAGTTACCCCGGGAGTGGCGGCTACACCTTC.

The rearrangement joins TRBV11-1 to TRBJ1-1; 11 nucleotides agree with TRBD1. The trim removed 5 bases at V and 6 bases at J, leaving 8 bases unmatched. This CDR3 is 15 amino acids long. Per the germline V gene, CDR1 is SGHAT and CDR2 is FQDESV (reference sequence). CDR3 sequence reads: CASSLAGTGGPEAFF. In DNA form, the CDR3 reads TGTGCCAGCAGCCTCGCCGGGACAGGGGGGCCTGAAGCTTTCTTT.

The CDR3 sequence: CSVVGDRVFSVEAFF. CDR3 DNA: TGCAGCGTTGTGGGGGACAGGGTATTCAGCGTTGAAGCTTTCTTT. The chain is built from TRBV29-1 and TRBJ1-1; 9 bases are a match to TRBD1. The CDR3 totals 15 residues. Trimming at V came to 4 bases and at J to 7 bases, leaving 13 bases not matched to a gene. The germline CDR1 and CDR2 sequences are SQVTM and ANQGSEA.

The chain carries TRBV9 and TRBJ1-3, with D maybe TRBD1 (6 bases). CDR1 and CDR2 from the germline V gene are SGDLS and YYNGEE. Deletions cut 0 bases from V and 4 bases from J, with 17 bases between. This CDR3 is built from 17 residues. CDR3 nucleotide sequence: TGTGCCAGCAGCGTAGTACCGGGGGGCTTAACGGGAAACACCATATATTTT. Translating gives CASSVVPGGLTGNTIYF.

Here the CDR3 DNA reads TGTGCCAGTAGTATAGACACCCTGGGGAACACTGAAGCTTTCTTT. It is translated as CASSIDTLGNTEAFF. This chain links TRBV19 with TRBJ1-1; D remains ambiguous. Germline V lookup: CDR1 LNHDA, CDR2 SQIVND (reference sequence). The V and J ends lost 0 bases and 1 base respectively, with 9 bases between them. CDR3 length: 15 amino acids.

J is TRBJ1-1 and V is TRBV7-2; a possible D gene is TRBD1 (6 bases). CDR1 is SGHTA, CDR2 FQGNSA, per germline. The CDR3 loop spans 14 amino acids. V lost 4 bases, J lost 4 bases, and 13 bases lay in between. CDR3 nucleotides: TGTGCCAGCAGCTGGGGGGGGCGCGGCACTGAAGCTTTCTTT. Amino acids: CASSWGGRGTEAFF. The whole variable domain, remainder taken from reference TRBV7-2 and TRBJ1-1, is GAGVSQSPSNKVTEKGKDVELRCDPISGHTALYWYRQSLGQGLEFLIYFQGNSAPDKSGLPSDRFSAERTGGSVSTLTIQRTQQEDSAVYLCASSWGGRGTEAFFGQGTRLTVV.

The genes are TRBV6-5 and TRBJ1-6; 9 nucleotides align to TRBD1. Germline trimming cut 5 bases from V and 10 bases from J; bases unmatched to any gene: 9. Germline CDR1 is MNHEY and CDR2 is SVGAGI. The CDR3 runs to 15 residues. For the CDR3, the DNA is TGTGCCAGCAGTGCCGGGACAGGGTGGATCTCACCCCTCCACTTT. Translating it yields CASSAGTGWISPLHF.

This clone was picked up a small number of times. The gene calls are TRBV5-6 and TRBJ1-1; 7 nucleotides align to TRBD1. Trimming at V came to 3 bases and at J to 11 bases, leaving 10 bases not matched to a gene. The CDR3 runs to 13 residues. Germline CDR1 is SGHDT and CDR2 is YYEEEE. The CDR3 bases are TGTGCCAGCAGCTCGCAGGGGGATCAAAAGGCTTTCTTT. Translated, it gives CASSSQGDQKAFF.

The gene calls are TRBV29-1 and TRBJ1-1, with D possibly TRBD1 on 5 matching bases. Germline CDR1 reads SQVTM; CDR2 reads ANQGSEA. The CDR3 spans 13 residues. Trimming left V 7 bases short and J 5 bases short, with 17 bases between. CDR3: CSATRDSRTEAFF. The CDR3 DNA sequence: TGCAGCGCTACTCGGGACTCGAGGACTGAAGCTTTCTTT.

The chain uses TRBV7-3 and TRBJ2-5; D is possibly TRBD2 (5 bases). CDR1 is SGHTA and CDR2 is FQGTGA in the germline V gene. V lost 5 bases, J lost 4 bases, and 11 bases lay in between. The CDR3 covers 13 residues. The CDR3 bases are TGTGCCAGCAGCCCAGTAGGAGGAGAGACCCAGTACTTC. This sequence encodes CASSPVGGETQYF.

The CDR3 loop reads CASSSTGVGKNIQYF. CDR3 coding DNA: TGTGCCAGCAGCTCCACCGGGGTAGGCAAAAACATTCAGTACTTC. V and J are TRBV5-5 and TRBJ2-4, with D perhaps matching TRBD2 (5 bases). The V gene's germline CDR1 is SGHKS and CDR2 YYEKEE (reference sequence). There are 15 residues in the CDR3. Trimming removed 3 bases at V and 3 bases at J, with 13 bases between. The full variable domain, in which reference TRBV5-5 and TRBJ2-4 provide the parts outside the CDR3, is DAGVTQSPTHLIKTRGQQVTLRCSPISGHKSVSWYQQVLGQGPQFIFQYYEKEERGRGNFPDRFSARQFPNYSSELNVNALLLGDSALYLCASSSTGVGKNIQYFGAGTRLSVL.

The V and J genes are TRBV21-1 and TRBJ1-5; TRBD1, the table's D call, was not compared with the DNA. TRBV21-1 is assigned pseudogene status. The CDR3 extends over 15 amino acids. CDR3 amino acids: CASSVDRGLDQPQHF. The CDR3 nucleotides are TGTGCCAGCAGTGTAGACAGGGGGCTAGATCAGCCCCAGCATTTT.

CDR3 sequence: CASSWVGVGTEAFF. CDR3 nucleotide sequence: TGTGCCAGCAGCTGGGTGGGGGTGGGCACTGAAGCTTTCTTT. The genes are TRBV7-9 and TRBJ1-1; possibly TRBD1 for D (5 bases). Trimming shortened V by 4 bases and J by 4 bases, and 13 bases separated the two germline ends. Per germline, CDR1 SEHNR and CDR2 FQNEAQ (reference sequence). The CDR3 runs to 14 residues.

This clone was observed once. The chain joins TRBV9 to TRBJ1-1; the D is unclear. The CDR3 has 13 amino acids. Germline CDR1 reads SGDLS; CDR2 reads YYNGEE. The V end was cut by 4 bases, the J end by 4 bases, with 11 bases between. The CDR3 bases are TGTGCCAGCAGCATCGCAGTTATCACTGAAGCTTTCTTT. Its translation: CASSIAVITEAFF.